These 2 T cell receptor beta chains were all obtained from the same sample, sequenced in a study of identical twins. Via MiXCR, TCRdb re-called the 5' RACE reads, giving one row per CDR3 protein. The sample has roughly 690,000 distinct CDR3 sequences; 21% are singletons. These data were also reused for a study on T cells expressing NK-cell markers.

The sample comprised PBMCs. Receptors were obtained from a woman under 30 in good health.

This clonotype has only a few counts. The chain links TRBV7-2 to TRBJ2-1; D possibly corresponds to TRBD1 (6 bases). The germline V gene encodes CDR1 SGHTA and CDR2 FQGNSA. The CDR3 contains 14 residues. Trimming removed 5 bases at V and 0 bases at J, with 8 bases between. The CDR3 protein is CASSGQSSYNEQFF. CDR3 DNA sequence: TGTGCCAGCAGCGGACAGAGCTCCTACAATGAGCAGTTCTTC.

There are a few counts of this clonotype. The rearrangement links TRBV7-7 to TRBJ2-2; 9 nucleotides agree with TRBD1. From germline, CDR1 is SSHAT and CDR2 FNYEAQ (reference sequence). J gave up 5 bases and V 5 bases, and 6 bases lay outside the gene matches. This CDR3 comprises 15 residues. DNA for the CDR3: TGTGCCAGCAGCGAAGACAGGGGGGGAACCGGGGAGCTGTTTTTT. The encoded protein is CASSEDRGGTGELFF.